This T cell receptor beta chain emerged from a study of cytomegalovirus exposure and HLA in healthy donors. Study-wide results and limits: Reportedly, cytomegalovirus status was diagnosed with high sensitivity and specificity. Reportedly, a later analysis found an Asian-associated ancestry cluster had fewer N-insertions than the approximately 700-donor mean.

Looked up from germline, CDR1 is MDHEN and CDR2 is SYDVKM. The length of the CDR3 is 15 residues. Trimming shortened V by 3 bases and J by 0 bases, and 10 bases separated the two germline ends. PCR primers comprised 60 Vbeta and 13 Jbeta primers. The table came from immunoSEQ multiplex PCR; TCRdb's copy has only in-frame clones and leaves some out. The sample has about 76,000 clones, 60% to 75% seen once. To note about this clone: Its target is not known.

The clonotype originates from a woman in her 40s in good health and CMV-seropositive. The sequenced sample consisted of PBMCs. The chain combines TRBV28 with TRBJ2-3; D may be TRBD1 (5 bases). CDR3: CASSFADISTDTQYF. The CDR3 coding sequence is TGTGCCAGCAGTTTCGCGGACATCAGCACAGATACGCAGTATTTT.